This is a list of T cell receptor beta chains from one sample in a study of graft-versus-host responses after intestinal transplantation. Some clones are missing from TCRdb's copy, which holds only in-frame ones; the method was immunoSEQ multiplex PCR. The sample yields about 80,000 clones, about nine tenths seen once. Sequenced material: PBMCs, taken 98 days after intestinal transplantation. These receptors all come from a human patient who received an intestinal transplant, so some T cells may come from the graft donor. Each CDR3 is given with its conserved first and last residue. The order of the fields is D gene, J gene, V gene, clone size, CDR3 DNA, CDR3 protein. D genes are given only for firm matches. Not all rows give a size; the values are once, few, many and, for expanded clones, a class.

D: .
J: TRBJ2-1
V: TRBV4-1
size: .
DNA: TGCGCCAGCAGCCAAGTGGAGGGGGGCCACAATGAGCAGTTCTTC
CDR3: CASSQVEGGHNEQFF

D: .
J: TRBJ1-2
V: TRBV28
size: .
DNA: TGTGCCAGCAGCCCCCCCGGGACGGTTAACTATGGCTACACCTTC
CDR3: CASSPPGTVNYGYTF

D: .
J: TRBJ2-3
V: TRBV19
size: .
DNA: TGTGCCAGTAGGCAGGGAGCGAAAGGGAACACAGATACGCAGTATTTT
CDR3: CASRQGAKGNTDTQYF

D: TRBD2
J: TRBJ2-7
V: TRBV5-6
size: .
DNA: TGTGCCAGCAGGGTAGTGGCGGGAGGGCCGTCAAACGAGCAGTACTTC
CDR3: CASRVVAGGPSNEQYF

D: TRBD1
J: TRBJ2-1
V: TRBV11-2
size: .
DNA: TGTGCCAGCAGCTTAAGGACAGGGTCCTACAATGAGCAGTTCTTC
CDR3: CASSLRTGSYNEQFF

D: .
J: TRBJ2-3
V: TRBV7-3
size: once
DNA: TGTGCCAGCAGCTTACAGGGCACGAGCACAGATACGCAGTATTTT
CDR3: CASSLQGTSTDTQYF

D: .
J: TRBJ2-7
V: TRBV2
size: .
DNA: TGTGCCAGCAGGTCTATGGACTCACCTGACGAGCAGTACTTC
CDR3: CASRSMDSPDEQYF

D: .
J: TRBJ1-2
V: TRBV6-1
size: .
DNA: TGTGCCAGCAGTGGCGACATCGGCAGCTATGGCTACACCTTC
CDR3: CASSGDIGSYGYTF

D: TRBD1
J: TRBJ1-1
V: TRBV5-6
size: .
DNA: TGTGCCAGCAGCTCGCCACCCAGGGGGCGCGGGAACACTGAAGCTTTCTTT
CDR3: CASSSPPRGRGNTEAFF

D: .
J: TRBJ2-3
V: TRBV10-3
size: .
DNA: TGTGCCATCAGTGAGTCGACTTCTATCGGCACAGATACGCAGTATTTT
CDR3: CAISESTSIGTDTQYF

D: TRBD2
J: TRBJ2-2
V: TRBV5-4
size: once
DNA: TGTGCCAGCAGCTTGGGCGGGAGGGCCGACACCGGGGAGCTGTTTTTT
CDR3: CASSLGGRADTGELFF

D: .
J: TRBJ2-7
V: TRBV4-1
size: .
DNA: TGCGCCAGCAGCCAAGGAGCAGGGGAGGGCTACGAGCAGTACTTC
CDR3: CASSQGAGEGYEQYF

D: .
J: TRBJ2-7
V: TRBV12-5
size: .
DNA: TGTGCTAGTGGTTTGGACAGGGCCTACGAGCAGTACTTC
CDR3: CASGLDRAYEQYF

D: .
J: TRBJ2-7
V: TRBV30
size: .
DNA: TGTGCCTGGAAGGTCTACTACGAGCAGTACTTC
CDR3: CAWKVYYEQYF

D: .
J: TRBJ2-5
V: TRBV30
size: .
DNA: TGTGCCTGGAGTGTATCCAGGGGTCAACAAGAGACCCAGTACTTC
CDR3: CAWSVSRGQQETQYF

D: TRBD2
J: TRBJ2-1
V: TRBV5-1
size: .
DNA: TGCGCCAGCAGCTTGCTGCTCGAAACTAGCGGGAGAAGCTCCTACAATGAGCAGTTCTTC
CDR3: CASSLLLETSGRSSYNEQFF

D: .
J: TRBJ1-1
V: TRBV2
size: once
DNA: TGTGCCAGCAGTCTGGACTTGAACACTGAAGCTTTCTTT
CDR3: CASSLDLNTEAFF

D: TRBD2
J: TRBJ2-3
V: TRBV7-3
size: .
DNA: TGTGCCAGCAGCCACACCGGGGGGGCGGGAGATACGCAGTATTTT
CDR3: CASSHTGGAGDTQYF

D: .
J: TRBJ1-2
V: TRBV30
size: .
DNA: TGTGCCTGGTTGGGGGGCAGAGGCTACACCTTC
CDR3: CAWLGGRGYTF

D: .
J: TRBJ2-2
V: TRBV2
size: .
DNA: TGTGCCAGCAGTGCAACGGGGGTGGCCACCGGGGAGCTGTTTTTT
CDR3: CASSATGVATGELFF

D: .
J: TRBJ1-6
V: TRBV6-5
size: .
DNA: TGTGCCAGCAGTTACTCGATGGCGGCAAATTCACCCCTCCACTTT
CDR3: CASSYSMAANSPLHF

D: .
J: TRBJ2-2
V: TRBV5-4
size: .
DNA: TGTGCCAGCAGCTTGGCCACCCGGACCGGGGAGCTGTTTTTT
CDR3: CASSLATRTGELFF

D: .
J: TRBJ2-7
V: TRBV18
size: .
DNA: TGTGCCAGCTCACCACCGATACAGATTGCTAGTGACGGGCGGTACGAGCAGTACTTC
CDR3: CASSPPIQIASDGRYEQYF

D: TRBD2
J: TRBJ2-7
V: TRBV27
size: .
DNA: TGTGCCAGCAGCCCTAGCGGGGGCGTAAATCTGTACGAGCAGTACTTC
CDR3: CASSPSGGVNLYEQYF

D: .
J: TRBJ2-5
V: TRBV5-6
size: .
DNA: TGTGCCAGCAGCTTCGGCTCCCCTGAGACCCAGTACTTC
CDR3: CASSFGSPETQYF

D: .
J: TRBJ1-2
V: TRBV11-3
size: once
DNA: TGTGCCAGCACGGATGCCGGGTATGGCTACACCTTC
CDR3: CASTDAGYGYTF

D: TRBD1
J: TRBJ2-5
V: TRBV28
size: .
DNA: TGTGCCAGCAGTTTGGGGACAGCCACAGTCCAAGAGACCCAGTACTTC
CDR3: CASSLGTATVQETQYF

D: TRBD2
J: TRBJ2-3
V: TRBV6-5
size: .
DNA: TGTGCCAGCAGTTACTCTCCGGGGGGGATCACAGATACGCAGTATTTT
CDR3: CASSYSPGGITDTQYF

D: TRBD2
J: TRBJ2-3
V: TRBV7-9
size: .
DNA: TGTGCCAGCAGCCCGAGACTAGCGGGAGGGCCAGATACGCAGTATTTT
CDR3: CASSPRLAGGPDTQYF

D: .
J: TRBJ2-1
V: TRBV4-1
size: once
DNA: TGCGCCAGCACCCAAGATCCCGTGGTCCTGAGCTCCTACAATGAGCAGTTCTTC
CDR3: CASTQDPVVLSSYNEQFF

D: .
J: TRBJ2-7
V: TRBV11-2
size: .
DNA: TGTGCCAGCAGTCTTGGACCCAACTACGAGCAGTACTTC
CDR3: CASSLGPNYEQYF

D: .
J: TRBJ2-3
V: TRBV5-1
size: .
DNA: TGCGCCAGCAGCTTGCTGGCCAGGGGATTCACAGATACGCAGTATTTT
CDR3: CASSLLARGFTDTQYF

D: .
J: TRBJ2-2
V: TRBV2
size: .
DNA: TGTGCCAGCAGGGATCAGGCCAACACCGGGGAGCTGTTTTTT
CDR3: CASRDQANTGELFF

D: TRBD1
J: TRBJ2-7
V: TRBV5-1
size: .
DNA: TGCGCCAGCAGCTTGGACGGACAGGGGGCCTTCGAGCAGTACTTC
CDR3: CASSLDGQGAFEQYF

D: .
J: TRBJ2-1
V: TRBV9
size: .
DNA: TGTGCCAGCAGCGTAGGAGGGGCAAATGAGCAGTTCTTC
CDR3: CASSVGGANEQFF

D: .
J: TRBJ2-4
V: TRBV6-5
size: .
DNA: TGTGCCAGCAGTCCCTCGACGAACATTCAGTACTTC
CDR3: CASSPSTNIQYF

D: TRBD1
J: TRBJ2-5
V: TRBV2
size: .
DNA: TGTGCCAGCAGTCGGACAGGGGGAGGTAACGGGGTAGGGCAAGAGACCCAGTACTTC
CDR3: CASSRTGGGNGVGQETQYF

D: TRBD2
J: TRBJ2-1
V: TRBV28
size: .
DNA: TGTGCCAGCAGTCCCGGGACTAGCTCCTACAATGAGCAGTTCTTC
CDR3: CASSPGTSSYNEQFF

D: .
J: TRBJ1-1
V: TRBV28
size: .
DNA: TGTGCCAGCAGTTTTAATTCAGTGGGGGCGTTATACCAAGAAGCTTTCTTT
CDR3: CASSFNSVGALYQEAFF